One and the same sample provided the 13 T cell receptor beta chains below, sequenced in a study of identical twins. Via MiXCR, TCRdb re-called the 5' RACE reads, giving one row per CDR3 protein. The profile shows approximately 210,000 distinct CDR3 sequences, roughly 10% of them singletons. What was sequenced was memory (CD45RO+) T cells sorted from blood. The origin of the receptors is a woman aged 18-29 years in good health.

This clonotype was observed many times. This sequence joins TRBV12-3 or TRBV12-4 and TRBJ2-1, with 12 bases aligning to TRBD2. V lost 7 bases and J lost 10; bases outside the gene matches: 8. This CDR3 comprises 14 residues. CDR3 nucleotide sequence: TGTGCCAGCAATCTAGCGGGAGGGCCCCAAGAGCAGTTCTTC. Amino acid sequence: CASNLAGGPQEQFF.

The gene calls are TRBV29-1 and TRBJ2-5, with 9 bases that match TRBD1. This CDR3 contains 14 residues. Germline V gene sequence: CDR1 SQVTM, CDR2 ANQGSEA. V was clipped by 0 bases and J by 5 bases; unmatched bases: 4. The DNA for the CDR3 is TGCAGCGTTGAAGACTTGACAGGGGGGGAGACCCAGTACTTC. This sequence encodes CSVEDLTGGETQYF.

The sample holds a few counts of this clonotype. J is TRBJ2-1 and V is TRBV7-2, with 8 nucleotides matching TRBD2. The CDR3 is 14 amino acids. Germline loops: CDR1 SGHTA, CDR2 FQGNSA. V lost 5 bases and J lost 6; bases outside the gene matches: 6. CDR3 sequence reads: CASSVSSGRNEQFF. The CDR3 DNA follows: TGTGCCAGCAGCGTCTCTAGCGGGCGCAATGAGCAGTTCTTC. Based on the CDR3 plus reference TRBV7-2 and TRBJ2-1, the full variable domain is GAGVSQSPSNKVTEKGKDVELRCDPISGHTALYWYRQSLGQGLEFLIYFQGNSAPDKSGLPSDRFSAERTGGSVSTLTIQRTQQEDSAVYLCASSVSSGRNEQFFGPGTRLTVL.

This clonotype appeared a few times. V is TRBV11-1 and J is TRBJ2-3; 9 nucleotides line up with TRBD1. The CDR3 covers 16 residues. V lost 4 bases and J lost 6; bases outside the gene matches: 11. CDR1 SGHAT and CDR2 FQDESV come from the germline V gene (reference sequence). The CDR3 sequence: CASSSRDRALSDTQYF. The CDR3 DNA reads as TGTGCCAGCAGCTCCCGGGACAGGGCTTTATCGGATACGCAGTATTTT.

This clonotype was recorded a few times. This rearrangement joins TRBV2 to TRBJ1-1; 10 bases fit TRBD1. The CDR3 contains 15 residues. The junction had 4 bases not matched to a gene; V was cut back by 1 base and J by 5 bases. Germline CDR1 is SNHLY and CDR2 is FYNNEI. CDR3 protein: CASSEGDRGITEAFF. CDR3 nucleotide sequence: TGTGCCAGCAGTGAAGGGGACAGGGGAATAACTGAAGCTTTCTTT.

The V call is TRBV28, the J call TRBJ2-4, with D possibly being TRBD1 (5 bases). Germline CDR1 and CDR2: MDHEN and SYDVKM. Trimming left V 2 bases short and J 4 bases short, with 18 bases between. The CDR3 runs to 17 residues. The CDR3 bases are TGTGCCAGCAGTTTAGGCGGCAGGGCCAAGATAAAAAACATTCAGTACTTC. Translating gives CASSLGGRAKIKNIQYF.

This clonotype has only a few counts. The rearrangement uses TRBV6-1 and TRBJ1-5, with 8 bases lining up with TRBD1. J lost 5 bases, V lost 5 bases, and 5 bases had no gene match. Germline-derived CDR1 and CDR2 are MNHNS and SASEGT. CDR3 length: 14 amino acids. DNA of the CDR3: TGTGCCAGCAGTAAGGACAGGGCATATCAGCCCCAGCATTTT. Protein sequence: CASSKDRAYQPQHF.

This clonotype turned up a few times. The chain has TRBV29-1 and TRBJ2-2; D ambiguous. Germline assignment: CDR1 SQVTM and CDR2 ANQGSEA. Trimming stripped 2 bases from V and 3 bases from J, with 7 bases between. This CDR3 has 13 residues. The CDR3 sequence is CSVEFTHTGELFF. As DNA, the CDR3 is TGCAGCGTTGAATTCACGCACACCGGGGAGCTGTTTTTT.

The sample holds many counts of this clonotype. The rearrangement joins TRBV5-4 to TRBJ2-1, with 8 bases that match TRBD2. This CDR3 spans 16 amino acids. CDR1 SGHNT and CDR2 YYREEE come from the germline V gene (reference sequence). Losses at the gene ends were 3 bases for V and 4 bases for J; bases not matched to a gene: 9. In DNA, the CDR3 is TGTGCCAGCAGCTCGACACTAGCGGTAGGTTACAATGAGCAGTTCTTC. It yields the protein CASSSTLAVGYNEQFF.

This chain links TRBV20-1 with TRBJ2-5; tentatively, D is TRBD2 (7 bases). Germline V gene sequence: CDR1 DFQATT, CDR2 SNEGSKA (reference sequence). Trimming shortened V by 6 bases and J by 5 bases, and 19 bases separated the two germline ends. The CDR3 runs 14 residues. CDR3 in DNA: TGCAGTGCCAGTTATGGGGGGGCCGGGGAGACCCAGTACTTC. Translated, it gives CSASYGGAGETQYF.

This chain joins TRBV3-1 and TRBJ2-7, with TRBD2 matching over 7 bases. The CDR3 loop spans 14 amino acids. Germline values: CDR1 LGHDT, CDR2 YNNKEL (reference sequence). V lost 3 bases and J lost 6; bases outside the gene matches: 8. The CDR3 here is CASSQGGFQGEQYF. For the CDR3, the DNA is TGTGCCAGCAGCCAGGGGGGGTTTCAGGGCGAGCAGTACTTC.

This clonotype was seen ten or more times. The V and J genes are TRBV12-3 or TRBV12-4 and TRBJ1-1, with D unresolved. Trimming took 5 bases from V and 10 from J, leaving 17 bases between them. This CDR3 is built from 13 residues. CDR3 region: CASSPRTGVTAFF. The CDR3 coding sequence is TGTGCCAGCAGTCCCAGGACCGGGGTTACAGCTTTCTTT.

This clonotype was seen ten or more times. This chain links TRBV12-3 or TRBV12-4 with TRBJ2-2; 7 bases map to TRBD2. CDR3 length: 14 residues. V lost 6 bases to trimming and J lost 6 bases; unmatched junction nucleotides: 7. The CDR3 protein is CASSQGLEAGELFF. The CDR3 nucleotides read TGTGCCAGCAGCCAAGGACTAGAGGCCGGGGAGCTGTTTTTT.